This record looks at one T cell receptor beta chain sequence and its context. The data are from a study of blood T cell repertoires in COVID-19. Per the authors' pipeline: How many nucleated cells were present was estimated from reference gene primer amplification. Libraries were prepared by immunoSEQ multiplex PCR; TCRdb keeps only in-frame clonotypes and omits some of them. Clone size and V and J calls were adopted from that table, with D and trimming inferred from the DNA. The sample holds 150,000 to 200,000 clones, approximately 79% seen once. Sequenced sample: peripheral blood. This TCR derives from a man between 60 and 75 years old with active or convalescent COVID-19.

CDR3 sequence reads: CASRWDRYTGELFF. DNA for the CDR3: TGTGCCAGCAGGTGGGACAGGTACACCGGGGAGCTGTTTTTT. This sequence joins TRBV6-5 and TRBJ2-2; the match to TRBD1 covers 8 bases. Trimming removed 6 bases from V and 3 bases from J; junction bases left unmatched: 3. This CDR3 contains 14 residues. The germline V gene encodes CDR1 MNHEY and CDR2 SVGAGI.